One sample yielded the 9 T cell receptor beta chains listed below, sequenced in a study of CD8+ T cells in alopecia areata. Once RNA had been extracted, it was reverse transcribed into cDNA to act as the sequencing template. Produced via immunoSEQ multiplex PCR; TCRdb's table is partial and in-frame only. This table holds about 140,000 clones, roughly nine tenths found once. Treatment denoted: oral pan-JAK inhibitor, 5-10 mg twice daily. Here the sequenced sample was CD8+ T cells sorted from blood, taken at week 4, from a patient treated with tofacitinib. These receptors all come from a human donor with alopecia areata.

The chain couples TRBV7-9 to TRBJ1-1, with D perhaps TRBD1 (5 bases). V dropped 5 bases and J dropped 4 bases, with 20 bases sitting between them. The CDR3 runs to 16 residues. Germline CDR1 is SEHNR and CDR2 is FQNEAQ (reference sequence). CDR3 loop: CASSPRDGHESTEAFF. Written as DNA, the CDR3 is TGTGCCAGCAGCCCCCGGGACGGACATGAGAGCACTGAAGCTTTCTTT. Complete variable domain (other parts from reference TRBV7-9 and TRBJ1-1): DTGVSQNPRHKITKRGQNVTFRCDPISEHNRLYWYRQTLGQGPEFLTYFQNEAQLEKSRLLSDRFSAERPKGSFSTLEIQRTEQGDSAMYLCASSPRDGHESTEAFFGQGTRLTVV.

The J gene is TRBJ2-3, the V gene TRBV29-1; a possible D gene is TRBD1 (6 bases). Trimming shortened V by 6 bases and J by 2 bases, and 12 bases separated the two germline ends. The CDR3 consists of 13 residues. CDR1 and CDR2 from the germline V gene are SQVTM and ANQGSEA. For the CDR3, the DNA is TGCAGCGTCTTGACAGGAAACACAGATACGCAGTATTTT. This sequence encodes CSVLTGNTDTQYF.

This clone ranks as medium-sized. The chain is built from TRBV7-9 and TRBJ2-7; 11 bases fit TRBD2. J gave up 5 bases and V 4 bases, and 13 bases lay outside the gene matches. In germline, CDR1 is SEHNR, CDR2 FQNEAQ (reference sequence). CDR3 length: 17 amino acids. The chain's CDR3 is CASSSRTSGYEANEQYF. In DNA, the CDR3 is TGTGCCAGCAGCTCCCGGACTAGCGGGTACGAGGCCAACGAGCAGTACTTC.

V is TRBV10-3 and J is TRBJ1-2; D remains unclear. V was shortened by 2 bases and J by 6 bases, with 13 bases between the two germline ends. The germline V gene encodes CDR1 ENHRY and CDR2 SYGVKD. The CDR3 extends over 14 amino acids. CDR3 residues: CAISEPPMVDGYTF. CDR3 sequence (DNA): TGTGCCATCAGTGAGCCCCCGATGGTTGATGGCTACACCTTC.

This chain uses TRBV10-3 with TRBJ1-3; D unresolved. Germline V gives CDR1 ENHRY, CDR2 SYGVKD. CDR3 length: 15 residues. V lost 1 base and J 0 bases, leaving 7 bases between the germline ends. The CDR3 DNA reads as TGTGCCATCAGTGAGTGGGGTGACTCTGGAAACACCATATATTTT. Translating it yields CAISEWGDSGNTIYF.

This rearrangement joins TRBV23-1 to TRBJ2-7, with 7 positions matching TRBD2. TRBV23-1 is an ORF, with its function uncertain. Trimming at V came to 0 bases and at J to 5 bases, leaving 7 bases not matched to a gene. CDR3 length: 15 residues. Here the CDR3 reads CASSQSGGPRNEQYF. DNA for the CDR3: TGCGCCAGCAGTCAATCGGGAGGGCCGCGGAACGAGCAGTACTTC.

The chain uses TRBV19 and TRBJ1-5, with D perhaps TRBD1 (5 bases). Trimming shortened V by 10 bases and J by 0 bases, and 13 bases separated the two germline ends. The CDR3 extends over 14 amino acids. Germline V CDR1 and CDR2: LNHDA, SQIVND (reference sequence). Here the CDR3 reads CATGTQTSNQPQHF. The CDR3 DNA follows: TGTGCCACCGGGACTCAGACTAGCAATCAGCCCCAGCATTTT. The variable domain in full, with the rest retrieved from reference TRBV19 and TRBJ1-5, is DGGITQSPKYLFRKEGQNVTLSCEQNLNHDAMYWYRQDPGQGLRLIYYSQIVNDFQKGDIAEGYSVSREKKESFPLTVTSAQKNPTAFYLCATGTQTSNQPQHFGDGTRLSIL.

The DNA for the CDR3 is TGTGCCTGGAAGGAGGGGGCTCGGGGCGAGCAGTACTTC. It translates to CAWKEGARGEQYF. This chain uses TRBV30 with TRBJ2-7, with a tentative D call TRBD1 (7 bases). Per germline, CDR1 GTSNPN and CDR2 SVGIG (reference sequence). Trimming pared 4 bases from V and 6 bases from J, leaving 16 bases between. CDR3 size: 13 residues.

V gene TRBV5-1 combines with J gene TRBJ2-2, with D hard to call. Germline V lookup: CDR1 SGHRS, CDR2 YFSETQ. The CDR3 extends over 13 amino acids. V was cut by 1 base and J by 6 bases, with 7 bases left in between. The CDR3 region has the DNA TGCGCCAGCAGCTTGTGGGGATCCGGGGAGCTGTTTTTT. Translated: CASSLWGSGELFF.